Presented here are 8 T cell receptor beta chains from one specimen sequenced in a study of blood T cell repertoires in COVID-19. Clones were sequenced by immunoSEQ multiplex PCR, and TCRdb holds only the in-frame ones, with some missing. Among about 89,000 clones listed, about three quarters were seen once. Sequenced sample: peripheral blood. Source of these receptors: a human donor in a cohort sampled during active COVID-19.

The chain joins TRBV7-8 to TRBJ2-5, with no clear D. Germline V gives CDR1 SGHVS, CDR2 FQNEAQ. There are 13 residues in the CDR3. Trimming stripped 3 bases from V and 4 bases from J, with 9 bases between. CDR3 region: CASSFFPPETQYF. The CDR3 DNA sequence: TGTGCCAGCAGCTTCTTCCCCCCAGAGACCCAGTACTTC.

The CDR3 loop reads CASSQDLGGINTGELFF. The CDR3 DNA reads as TGTGCCAGCAGCCAAGATTTGGGCGGGATAAACACCGGGGAGCTGTTTTTT. The V and J genes are TRBV3-1 (or the pseudogene TRBV3-2) and TRBJ2-2; maybe TRBD2 (6 bases). Germline loops: CDR1 LGHDT, CDR2 YNNKEL (reference sequence). Trimming took 0 bases from V and 2 from J, leaving 13 bases between them. This CDR3 is 17 amino acids long.

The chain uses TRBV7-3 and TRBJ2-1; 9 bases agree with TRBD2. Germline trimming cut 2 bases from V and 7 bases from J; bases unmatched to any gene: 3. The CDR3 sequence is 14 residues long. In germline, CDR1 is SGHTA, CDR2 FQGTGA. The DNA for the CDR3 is TGTGCCAGCAGCTTAGCGGGAGGGCCAAATGAGCAGTTCTTC. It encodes CASSLAGGPNEQFF.

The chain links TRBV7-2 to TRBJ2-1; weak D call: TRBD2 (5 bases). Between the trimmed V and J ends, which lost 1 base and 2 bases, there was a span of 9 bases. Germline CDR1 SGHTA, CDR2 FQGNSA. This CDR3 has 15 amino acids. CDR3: CASSLDGMTYNEQFF. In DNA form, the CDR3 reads TGTGCCAGCAGCTTAGACGGGATGACCTACAATGAGCAGTTCTTC.

Here the CDR3 reads CASSFERGLGNQPQHF. Here the CDR3 DNA reads TGTGCCAGCAGTTTCGAAAGGGGGCTCGGCAATCAGCCCCAGCATTTT. The chain couples TRBV28 to TRBJ1-5; 7 nucleotides line up with TRBD1. V was clipped by 3 bases and J by 2 bases; unmatched bases: 7. The germline gives CDR1 MDHEN, CDR2 SYDVKM. The CDR3 runs 16 residues.

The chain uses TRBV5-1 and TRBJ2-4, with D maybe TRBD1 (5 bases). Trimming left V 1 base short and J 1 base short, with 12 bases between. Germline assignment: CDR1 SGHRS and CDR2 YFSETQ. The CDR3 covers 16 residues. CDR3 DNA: TGCGCCAGCAGCTTGAACGAAGGGGTGGCCAAAAACATTCAGTACTTC. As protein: CASSLNEGVAKNIQYF.

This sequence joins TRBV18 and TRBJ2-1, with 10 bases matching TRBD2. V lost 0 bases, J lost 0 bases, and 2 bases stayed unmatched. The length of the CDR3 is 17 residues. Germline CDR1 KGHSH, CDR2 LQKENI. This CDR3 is CASSPPSGRGSYNEQFF. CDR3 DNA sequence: TGTGCCAGCTCACCACCGAGCGGGAGGGGCTCCTACAATGAGCAGTTCTTC.

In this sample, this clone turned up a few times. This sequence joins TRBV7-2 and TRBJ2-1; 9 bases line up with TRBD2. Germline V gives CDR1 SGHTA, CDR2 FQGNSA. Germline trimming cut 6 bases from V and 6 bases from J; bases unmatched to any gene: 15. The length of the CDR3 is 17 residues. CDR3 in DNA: TGTGCCAGCAGGGACCGAATTAGCGGGAGTTGGGGCAATGAGCAGTTCTTC. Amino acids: CASRDRISGSWGNEQFF.